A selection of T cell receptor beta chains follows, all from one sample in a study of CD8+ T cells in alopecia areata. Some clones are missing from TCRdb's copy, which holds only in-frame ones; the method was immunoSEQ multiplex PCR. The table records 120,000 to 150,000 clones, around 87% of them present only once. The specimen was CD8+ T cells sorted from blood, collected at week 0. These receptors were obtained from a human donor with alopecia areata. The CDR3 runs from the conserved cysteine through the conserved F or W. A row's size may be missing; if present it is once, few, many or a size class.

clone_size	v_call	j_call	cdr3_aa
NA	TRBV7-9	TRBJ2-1	CASSLWGLLDEQFF
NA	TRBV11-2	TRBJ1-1	CASSLGRAGDTEAFF
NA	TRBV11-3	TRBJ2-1	CASSLGPDEQFF
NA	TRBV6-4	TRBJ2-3	CASSDSSQLADTQYF
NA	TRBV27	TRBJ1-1	CASSLSLSDGEAFF
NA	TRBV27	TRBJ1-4	CASSLFMRSNEKLFF
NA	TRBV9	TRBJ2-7	CASSVSAGLAYEQYF
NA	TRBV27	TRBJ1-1	CASRFENMNTEAFF
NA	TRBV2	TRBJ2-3	CASSETLDYTDTQYF
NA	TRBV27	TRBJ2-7	CASSSRQETTYEQYF
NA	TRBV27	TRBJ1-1	CASGQGRWTEAFF
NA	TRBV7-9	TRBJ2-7	CASSLGPSGAYEQYF
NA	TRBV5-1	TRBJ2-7	CASSLSSSYEQYF
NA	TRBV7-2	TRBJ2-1	CASSLRLAGSTYNEQFF
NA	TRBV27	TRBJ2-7	CASSPSTSGYEQYF
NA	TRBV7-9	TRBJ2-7	CASSPKGSYEQYF
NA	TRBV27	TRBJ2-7	CASRPGGQLYEQYF
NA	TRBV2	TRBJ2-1	CASSEAPGVPYNEQFF
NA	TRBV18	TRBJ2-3	CASSPSQGTDTQYF
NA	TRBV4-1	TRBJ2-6	CASSQPDRVSGANVLTF
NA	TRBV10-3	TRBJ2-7	CASRDTALPSTYEQYF
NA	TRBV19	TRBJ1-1	CASSTGGQTNTEAFF
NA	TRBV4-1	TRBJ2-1	CASSQTAGPYNEQFF
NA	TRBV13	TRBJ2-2	CASSPGRRSGTGELFF
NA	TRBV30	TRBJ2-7	CAWALGNGYEQYF
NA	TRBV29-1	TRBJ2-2	CSVEGPAGELFF
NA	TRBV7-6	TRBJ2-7	CASSLEGGGDEQYF
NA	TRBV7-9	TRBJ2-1	CASSPGDGGRSYNEQFF
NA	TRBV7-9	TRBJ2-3	CASSLTETDTQYF
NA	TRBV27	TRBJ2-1	CASSFGAGLLYNEQFF
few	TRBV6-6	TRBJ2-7	CASSYSLTGDNHF
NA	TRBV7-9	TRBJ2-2	CASRTPGQPTNTGELFF
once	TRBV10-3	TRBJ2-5	CAISGRDSPQETQYF
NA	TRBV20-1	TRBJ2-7	CSARVGYEQYF
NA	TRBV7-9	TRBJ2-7	CASSSPQRGDHEQYF
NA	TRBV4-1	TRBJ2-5	CASSQVARETQYF
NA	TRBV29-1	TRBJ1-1	CSVVTGNTEAFF
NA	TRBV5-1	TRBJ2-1	CASSPSGGAEGEQFF
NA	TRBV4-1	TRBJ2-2	CASSQSGTGGTGELFF
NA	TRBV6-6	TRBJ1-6	CASSYHTGGDSPLHF
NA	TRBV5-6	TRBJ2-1	CASSLRMSYNEQFF
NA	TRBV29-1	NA	CSVTVSYEQYF
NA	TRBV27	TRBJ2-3	CASSLKPVGGPSTDTQYF
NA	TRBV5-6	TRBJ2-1	CASSLGTHEQFF
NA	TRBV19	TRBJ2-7	CASSLDPRGDEQYF
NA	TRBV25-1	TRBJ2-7	CASSEYPDEQYF
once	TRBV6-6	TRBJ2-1	CASTHADRVDNEQFF
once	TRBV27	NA	CASRGSYEQYF
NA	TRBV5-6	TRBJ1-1	CASSYGQGTEAFF
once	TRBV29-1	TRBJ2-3	CSVEGGGLETDTQYF
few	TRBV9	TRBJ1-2	CASSGEGRVSGYTF
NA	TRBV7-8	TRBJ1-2	CASSLFYGYTF
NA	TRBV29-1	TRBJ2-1	CSVHLWGSYNEQFF
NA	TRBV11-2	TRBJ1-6	CASSPPLHF
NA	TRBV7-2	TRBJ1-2	CASSLDQGLGYGYTF
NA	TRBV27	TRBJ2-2	CASSFLRELVTGELFF
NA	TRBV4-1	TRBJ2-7	CASSPRDSYEQYF
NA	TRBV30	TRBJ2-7	CAWRLAGGPYEQYF
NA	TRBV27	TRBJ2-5	CASSLSSQGIGETQYF
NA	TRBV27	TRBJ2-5	CASSLLSRAIQETQYF